A single sample gave rise to the 8 T cell receptor beta chains below, sequenced in a study of control samples from healthy donors and cancer patients. Repertoires were generated with immunoSEQ multiplex PCR, while TCRdb's copy carries only in-frame clones and drops some. The table records tens of thousands of clones, around 80% of them present only once. The material sequenced was PBMCs. These receptors were collected from a man between 60 and 70 years old with head and neck cancer.

CDR3 protein: CASSLDGDSNQPQHF. DNA of the CDR3: TGTGCCAGCAGCTTAGATGGGGATAGCAATCAGCCCCAGCATTTT. The chain has TRBV11-2 and TRBJ1-5; no clear D. This CDR3 is 15 amino acids long. Trimming removed 0 bases from V and 0 bases from J, with 6 bases in between. Germline V gene data show CDR1 as SGHAT and CDR2 as FQNNGV.

The chain links TRBV28 to TRBJ2-7; D possibly corresponds to TRBD1 (5 bases). V dropped 3 bases and J dropped 9 bases, with 18 bases sitting between them. This CDR3 region has 14 residues. Looked up from germline, CDR1 is MDHEN and CDR2 is SYDVKM. CDR3 sequence (DNA): TGTGCCAGCAGTTTGGGGATGGGGATGGGGCGGCAGTACTTC. This gives the protein CASSLGMGMGRQYF.

This clone is judged large. The gene calls are TRBV28 and TRBJ2-3; 14 bases match TRBD2. The CDR3 is 17 amino acids. V lost 1 base and J lost 8; bases outside the gene matches: 8. Per germline, CDR1 MDHEN and CDR2 SYDVKM. The CDR3 DNA follows: TGTGCCAGCAGTTTATTTCCCGGGACTAGCGGGAGATCTACGCAGTATTTT. Translated, it gives CASSLFPGTSGRSTQYF. The whole variable domain, remainder taken from reference TRBV28 and TRBJ2-3, is DVKVTQSSRYLVKRTGEKVFLECVQDMDHENMFWYRQDPGLGLRLIYFSYDVKMKEKGDIPEGYSVSREKKERFSLILESASTNQTSMYLCASSLFPGTSGRSTQYFGPGTRLTVL.

This clone was recorded a few times. This sequence joins TRBV18 and TRBJ2-5; the D gene is possibly TRBD2 (6 bases). V lost 4 bases and J lost 4, with 10 bases in between. CDR3 length: 13 amino acids. Germline CDR1 and CDR2: KGHSH and LQKENI. Written as DNA, the CDR3 is TGTGCCAGCTCACTCGGAGGGTTAGAGACCCAGTACTTC. Translating gives CASSLGGLETQYF. The full variable domain, its missing parts supplied by reference TRBV18 and TRBJ2-5, is NAGVMQNPRHLVRRRGQEARLRCSPMKGHSHVYWYRQLPEEGLKFMVYLQKENIIDESGMPKERFSAEFPKEGPSILRIQQVVRGDSAAYFCASSLGGLETQYFGPGTRLLVL.

The chain has TRBV19 and TRBJ2-1; a weak D match, TRBD1 (7 bases). The CDR3 covers 18 residues. Trimming took off 3 bases at V and 4 bases at J, with 22 bases between the two ends. CDR1 is LNHDA, CDR2 SQIVND, per germline (reference sequence). Here the CDR3 reads CASSIGGGAIYFYNEQFF. The DNA of the CDR3 is TGTGCCAGTAGTATTGGAGGGGGCGCAATTTATTTTTACAATGAGCAGTTCTTC.

The V call is TRBV5-8, the J call TRBJ2-1; D unresolved. CDR3 length: 11 amino acids. Trimming pared 0 bases from V and 9 bases from J, leaving 4 bases between. Germline CDR1 reads SGHTS; CDR2 reads YDEGEE. The CDR3 DNA sequence: TGTGCCAGCAGCTTGGAGGTTGAGCAGTTCTTC. This translates into CASSLEVEQFF.

The rearrangement links TRBV18 to TRBJ1-2; D unclear. Deletions cut 3 bases from V and 6 bases from J, with 8 bases between. Per germline, CDR1 KGHSH and CDR2 LQKENI. The CDR3 contains 12 residues. CDR3 amino acids: CASSPLSNGYTF. CDR3 nucleotide sequence: TGTGCCAGCTCACCCCTTTCCAATGGCTACACCTTC.

The chain is built from TRBV5-1 and TRBJ2-3; 13 nucleotides match TRBD2. V was pared by 4 bases and J by 4 bases, with 3 bases of the junction left unmatched. The CDR3 sequence is 15 residues long. CDR1 and CDR2 (germline): SGHRS, YFSETQ. CDR3 sequence: CASSQTSGRADTQYF. The CDR3 nucleotides read TGCGCCAGCAGCCAAACTAGCGGGAGGGCAGATACGCAGTATTTT.